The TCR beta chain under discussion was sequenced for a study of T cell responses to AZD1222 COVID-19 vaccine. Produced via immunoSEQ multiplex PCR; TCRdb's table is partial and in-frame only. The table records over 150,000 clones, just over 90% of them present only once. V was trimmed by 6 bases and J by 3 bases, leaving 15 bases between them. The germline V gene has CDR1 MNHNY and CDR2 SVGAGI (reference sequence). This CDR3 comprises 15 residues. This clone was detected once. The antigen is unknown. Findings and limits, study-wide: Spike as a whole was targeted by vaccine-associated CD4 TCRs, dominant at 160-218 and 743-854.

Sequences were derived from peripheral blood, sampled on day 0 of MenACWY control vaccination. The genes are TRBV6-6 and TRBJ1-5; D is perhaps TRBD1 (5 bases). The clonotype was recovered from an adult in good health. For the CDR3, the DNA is TGTGCCAGCAGAATCGGATCGGGGCTCAATCAGCCCCAGCATTTT. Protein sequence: CASRIGSGLNQPQHF.